This is a list of T cell receptor beta chains from one sample in a study of T-cell memory formation after mild COVID-19. TCRdb redid the calling of the 5' RACE reads with MiXCR, one entry per CDR3 protein. Here the sample spans 550,000 to 600,000 distinct CDR3 sequences, 15% to 20% being singletons. The specimen sequenced was PBMCs or a T cell subset sorted from them (not recorded which). Every receptor here comes from an adult woman who had mild COVID-19 (a few samples of this study predate the infection). Cell type and time point are not known. Both conserved end residues are part of each CDR3. The D gene is left open where the match is weak. The size field is filled for only some rows; it gives once, few, many or a size class.

>TRBJ1-2|NA|NA|TRBV27
TGTGCCAGCAGTAACCTACCTGGTCAAGGAAGGCATTTCTATGGCTACACCTTC
CASSNLPGQGRHFYGYTF
>TRBJ1-1|TRBD1|NA|TRBV13
TGTGCCAGCAGCCCCTCTACCGGGACAGGGTCCCGTATAGCTTTCTTT
CASSPSTGTGSRIAFF
>TRBJ2-7|NA|many|TRBV7-8
TGTGCCAGCAGCCCACTATCCGAGCAGTACTTC
CASSPLSEQYF
>TRBJ2-1|TRBD2|few|TRBV12-3/TRBV12-4
TGTGCCAGCAGGTATAGCGGGAGGGCCCACGACAATGAGCAGTTCTTC
CASRYSGRAHDNEQFF
>TRBJ1-2|NA|once|TRBV7-9
TGTGCCAGCAGCCCAGAAACGGCTGATGGCTACACCTTC
CASSPETADGYTF
>TRBJ2-1|TRBD2|few|TRBV7-8
TGTGCCAGCAGCTCGGCTAGCGGGGGGTTTTCCTACAATGAGCAGTTCTTC
CASSSASGGFSYNEQFF
>TRBJ2-2|NA|few|TRBV4-1
TGCGCCAGCAGCCCTGCCGGAAGCACAGGAGGAACCGGGGAGCTGTTTTTT
CASSPAGSTGGTGELFF
>TRBJ1-2|NA|NA|TRBV6-5
TGTGCCAGCAGTCCCAGAATTGGACAGTTAATCTATGGCTACACCTTC
CASSPRIGQLIYGYTF
>TRBJ2-7|NA|NA|TRBV7-9
TGTGCCAGCAGCTTAGCGAATGGAAGGAGGAACGAGCAGTACTTC
CASSLANGRRNEQYF
>TRBJ1-1|NA|NA|TRBV10-3
TGTGCCATCAGTGAGTCCGCACAACTGAACACTGAAGCTTTCTTT
CAISESAQLNTEAFF
>TRBJ1-5|NA|NA|TRBV2
TGTGCCAGCAGTGGGGTAGGGGTACCTATCCCCCAGCATTTT
CASSGVGVPIPQHF
>TRBJ2-1|NA|NA|TRBV3-1
TGTGCCAGCAGCCAAGAAGGGTCTCTCAATGAGCAGTTCTTC
CASSQEGSLNEQFF
>TRBJ1-4|NA|once|TRBV18
TGTGCCAGCTCACCACGGATGGGGGAAAAACTGTTTTTT
CASSPRMGEKLFF
>TRBJ1-2|NA|few|TRBV7-2
TGTGCCAGCAGCTATTACCTGGAGAGGGAGGGCTACACCTTC
CASSYYLEREGYTF
>TRBJ1-1|NA|NA|TRBV5-1
TGCGCCAGCAGCATAACAGGGAAAAGTACTGAAGCTTTCTTT
CASSITGKSTEAFF
>TRBJ2-7|TRBD1|few|TRBV19
TGTGCCAGTAGTAACGGACAGGGTGGCCACGAGCAGTACTTC
CASSNGQGGHEQYF
>TRBJ2-5|TRBD1|few|TRBV28
TGTGCCAGCAGTTCGCAAGGACAGGGACGGGAGACCCAGTACTTC
CASSSQGQGRETQYF
>TRBJ1-1|NA|few|TRBV7-8
TGTGCCAGCAGCTTATCGTCGGGCGGGAGCACTGAAGCTTTCTTT
CASSLSSGGSTEAFF
>TRBJ2-7|TRBD2|many|TRBV7-2
TGTGCCAGCAGCGCTTCCTTACTAGCGGGGAGGACCTACGAGCAGTACTTC
CASSASLLAGRTYEQYF
>TRBJ2-5|TRBD1|few|TRBV30
TGTGCCTGGGGGGGACAGGGGAAAGAGACCCAGTACTTC
CAWGGQGKETQYF
>TRBJ1-1|NA|NA|TRBV15
TGTGCCACCAGCAGATATGGGAGCGCAGCTTTCTTT
CATSRYGSAAFF
>TRBJ1-5|TRBD1|many|TRBV5-6
TGTGCCAGCAGCTTGTACACGGGACAGGTGAAGCCCCAGCATTTT
CASSLYTGQVKPQHF
>TRBJ2-3|NA|NA|TRBV29-1
TGCAGCGTTGAAGATCGTAGTGCTACGCAGTATTTT
CSVEDRSATQYF
>TRBJ1-5|NA|NA|TRBV19
TGTGCCAGTAGTGGAGGGATTGGTTATCAGCCCCAGCATTTT
CASSGGIGYQPQHF
>TRBJ2-5|NA|few|TRBV11-3
TGTGCCAGCAGCTTACACCAGCGGGAGACCCAGTACTTC
CASSLHQRETQYF
>TRBJ2-2|TRBD1|many|TRBV7-8
TGTGCCAGCAGCTCACAAGGACAGGGGTATACCGGGGAGCTGTTTTTT
CASSSQGQGYTGELFF
>TRBJ2-1|TRBD2|NA|TRBV6-2/TRBV6-3
TGTGCCAGCAGTTACCGCTCCGGGACTAGCGAGCACAATGAGCAGTTCTTC
CASSYRSGTSEHNEQFF
>TRBJ2-4|TRBD2|many|TRBV12-3/TRBV12-4
TGTGCCAGCAGTTTAGGTAGCGGGATAGGCATTCAGTACTTC
CASSLGSGIGIQYF
>TRBJ2-5|TRBD1|NA|TRBV25-1
TGTGCCAGCAGTGAGGCTACGTCGGGGACAGGGAAAGAGACCCAGTACTTC
CASSEATSGTGKETQYF
>TRBJ1-1|NA|few|TRBV9
TGTGCCAGCAGCGTAGATTCGGGGCCGGGGACTGAAGCTTTCTTT
CASSVDSGPGTEAFF
>TRBJ2-1|NA|many|TRBV5-1
TGCGCCAGCAGCTTGGGGCCTCAGAGCGCCCTATACAATGAGCAGTTCTTC
CASSLGPQSALYNEQFF
>TRBJ1-1|TRBD1|NA|TRBV14
TGTGCCAGCAGACTCGGGACAGGGCGGGCTTTCTTT
CASRLGTGRAFF
>TRBJ2-7|NA|many|TRBV7-9
TGTGCCAGCAGCAGGGGTCTTAGGGAGCAGTACTTC
CASSRGLREQYF
>TRBJ2-1|NA|few|TRBV20-1
TGCAGTGCTAGAGATCGGTGGGGCGACTACAATGAGCAGTTCTTC
CSARDRWGDYNEQFF
>TRBJ2-7|TRBD2|NA|TRBV7-9
TGTGCCAGCAGCAGCGAGCGGGAGGGCTCCTACGAGCAGTACTTC
CASSSEREGSYEQYF
>TRBJ2-3|TRBD1|once|TRBV5-1
TGCGCCAGCAGCTTGTTACAGGGGGGAGATACGCAGTATTTT
CASSLLQGGDTQYF
>TRBJ2-1|NA|NA|TRBV24-1
TGTGCCACCAGCCTGTCCTCGGGCAATGAGCAGTTCTTC
CATSLSSGNEQFF
>TRBJ2-5|NA|many|TRBV7-3
TGCGCCAGCAGCTTGACAGGCGGAGAGACCCAGTACTTC
CASSLTGGETQYF
>TRBJ2-5|TRBD2|few|TRBV18
TGTGCCAGCTCACCAACCGCGGGAGGGCCGGAGACCCAGTACTTC
CASSPTAGGPETQYF